The rows below give T cell receptor beta chains drawn from one sample of a study of blood T cell repertoires in COVID-19. Profiled with immunoSEQ multiplex PCR; TCRdb holds only in-frame clones, not every one. Altogether some 280,000 clones are present, roughly 90% being singletons, with the ten largest covering roughly 0.96%. Sequencing used peripheral blood. These receptors all come from a woman aged 40 to 50 who had recovered from COVID-19. Both conserved end residues are part of each CDR3. A D gene is named only where the DNA matches it firmly. A row's size may be missing; if present it is once, few, many or a size class.

abundance	j_gene	v_gene	d_gene	CDR3nt	CDR3aa
NA	TRBJ1-2	TRBV19	NA	TGTGCCAGTAGTATAGAGCACGTGGGGGCTAAGGATGGCTACACCTTC	CASSIEHVGAKDGYTF
NA	TRBJ1-3	TRBV18	NA	TGTGCCAGCTCACCCGACATATACTCTGGAAACACCATATATTTT	CASSPDIYSGNTIYF
NA	TRBJ1-4	TRBV2	NA	TGTGCCAGCAGTGACCTAGGTAATGAAAAACTGTTTTTT	CASSDLGNEKLFF
NA	TRBJ1-2	TRBV19	NA	TGTGCCAGTAGTTTCGCGGGGCCCTCTAACTATGGCTACACCTTC	CASSFAGPSNYGYTF
NA	TRBJ1-1	TRBV7-3	NA	TGTGCCAGCAGCCGGGACATGAACACTGAAGCTTTCTTT	CASSRDMNTEAFF
NA	TRBJ1-1	TRBV10-3	TRBD1	TGTGCCATCAGTGTGACAGGGGGAGATACTGAAGCTTTCTTT	CAISVTGGDTEAFF
NA	TRBJ2-1	TRBV24-1	TRBD2	TGTGCCACAGGTATTATTAGCGGGGAAGACAATGAGCAGTTCTTC	CATGIISGEDNEQFF
NA	TRBJ2-2	TRBV19	TRBD2	TGTGCCAGTAGTGGGGCGGCGGGAGGGCCGGGCACCGGGGAGCTGTTTTTT	CASSGAAGGPGTGELFF
NA	TRBJ2-7	TRBV6-5	NA	TGTGCCAGCAGTTCAACTGACTCCTACGAGCAGTACTTC	CASSSTDSYEQYF
few	TRBJ1-1	TRBV14	NA	TGTGCCAGCAGCCAACACACCCAAGGGGCAGAAGCTTTCTTT	CASSQHTQGAEAFF
once	TRBJ2-5	TRBV7-8	NA	TGTGCCAGCAGCTTACGAGCGGCCGGGGAAGAGACCCAGTACTTC	CASSLRAAGEETQYF
NA	TRBJ1-1	TRBV7-9	TRBD1	TGTGCCAGCATTCAGGGGGCTTCCACTGAAGCTTTCTTT	CASIQGASTEAFF
NA	TRBJ2-1	TRBV11-3	TRBD2	TGTGCCAGCAGCCTAGGACTAGCGGGTCAGAATGTGGATGAGCAGTTCTTC	CASSLGLAGQNVDEQFF
NA	TRBJ2-3	TRBV6-5	TRBD2	TGTGCCAGCAGAGGGACTAGCGTAGCAGATACGCAGTATTTT	CASRGTSVADTQYF
once	TRBJ2-3	TRBV27	TRBD2	TGTGCCAGCAGTTTATCGACTAGCGGGACAGATACGCAGTATTTT	CASSLSTSGTDTQYF
NA	TRBJ2-3	TRBV11-2	TRBD2	TGTGCCAGCAGCTTAGGGACCGGAGGACTAGCGTTTCGAGATACGCAGTATTTT	CASSLGTGGLAFRDTQYF
NA	TRBJ2-1	TRBV7-8	TRBD1	TGTGCCAGCAGGTCCGGGACAGGGTTAAACAATGAGCAGTTCTTC	CASRSGTGLNNEQFF
few	TRBJ2-2	TRBV18	NA	TGTGCCAGCTCACCACGGGGGCCGAACACCGGGGAGCTGTTTTTT	CASSPRGPNTGELFF
once	TRBJ2-7	TRBV11-3	NA	TGTGCCAGCAGCTCTTTAGCGACTAGCTCCTACGAGCAGTACTTC	CASSSLATSSYEQYF
NA	TRBJ2-1	TRBV2	TRBD2	TGTGCCAGCAGTGAAGGGGGGGGAGGTCCTTACAATGAGCAGTTCTTC	CASSEGGGGPYNEQFF
NA	TRBJ2-7	TRBV6-2/TRBV6-3	TRBD2	TGTGCCAGCAGTAACCCGGGACTAGCGGATTACGAGCAGTACTTC	CASSNPGLADYEQYF
NA	TRBJ2-3	TRBV27	NA	TGTGCCAGCAGGCTCTCCCCACTAGGCACAGATACGCAGTATTTT	CASRLSPLGTDTQYF
NA	TRBJ2-7	TRBV19	NA	TGTGCCAGTAGTTTACAGTTCTCCTACGAGCAGTACTTC	CASSLQFSYEQYF
NA	TRBJ1-2	TRBV19	TRBD1	TGTGCCAGTAGTGCAACAGGGGCCTATGGCTACACCTTC	CASSATGAYGYTF
once	TRBJ2-7	TRBV7-9	TRBD1	TGTGCCAGCAGCAGGTGGGGGACAGACTCCTACGAGCAGTACTTC	CASSRWGTDSYEQYF
NA	TRBJ1-4	TRBV11-2	NA	TGTGCCAGCAGCCGCGGGGGCTGGACCGGGGAAAAACTGTTTTTT	CASSRGGWTGEKLFF
few	TRBJ1-2	TRBV4-1	NA	TGCGCCAGCAGCACCCACTCGGGTGTGAACTATGGCTACACCTTC	CASSTHSGVNYGYTF
NA	TRBJ2-7	TRBV3-1/TRBV3-2	NA	TGTGCCAGCAGCCAAGACTACTCAACCTACGAGCAGTACTTC	CASSQDYSTYEQYF
NA	TRBJ2-2	TRBV2	NA	TGTGCCAGCAGTGACTTTATGGGGAGCGGGGAGCTGTTTTTT	CASSDFMGSGELFF
NA	TRBJ2-7	TRBV6-5	TRBD1	TGTGCCAGCATCTTAGACAGGGGGGAAGCCGAGCAGTACTTC	CASILDRGEAEQYF
NA	TRBJ2-5	TRBV28	NA	TGTGCCAGCAGTTTTTTTGGGTTCAGGGGTCAAGAGACCCAGTACTTC	CASSFFGFRGQETQYF
NA	TRBJ2-3	TRBV19	TRBD2	TGTGCCAGTACTTTCCGACTAGCGGGGACAGATACGCAGTATTTT	CASTFRLAGTDTQYF
many	TRBJ2-7	TRBV27	NA	TGTGCCAGCAGTGCAACCCGGGACACCCCCTACGAGCAGTACTTC	CASSATRDTPYEQYF
NA	TRBJ1-2	TRBV6-5	TRBD1	TGTGCCAGCAGTTTCCGGACAGGGGGCTATGGCTACACCTTC	CASSFRTGGYGYTF
once	TRBJ2-2	TRBV7-9	TRBD2	TGTGCCAGCAGCACCACCGTGGGACTAACGAACACCGGGGAGCTGTTTTTT	CASSTTVGLTNTGELFF
NA	TRBJ1-4	TRBV19	NA	TGTGCCAGTAGTATAGAAGGGGCAACTAATGAAAAACTGTTTTTT	CASSIEGATNEKLFF
NA	TRBJ2-1	TRBV6-1	NA	TGTGCCAGCAGTGAATCCGGGTTCGAGCAGTTCTTC	CASSESGFEQFF
NA	TRBJ2-3	TRBV29-1	NA	TGCAGCGTCGTCGGCACAGATACGCAGTATTTT	CSVVGTDTQYF
NA	TRBJ2-5	TRBV5-6	NA	TGTGCCAGCAGCTTGGCCGGGGATTGGGAGACCCAGTACTTC	CASSLAGDWETQYF
NA	TRBJ2-5	TRBV6-6	TRBD1	TGTGCCAGCAGTTGGGGACAGGGAGTGGAGACCCAGTACTTC	CASSWGQGVETQYF
once	TRBJ2-7	TRBV19	NA	TGTGCCAGTAGTCCCCACGCCGGGGAATACGAGCAGTACTTC	CASSPHAGEYEQYF
NA	TRBJ2-3	TRBV27	TRBD2	TGTGCCAGCAGTTTTGGGACTAGCACTACTTTCACAGATACGCAGTATTTT	CASSFGTSTTFTDTQYF